Each of the 13 T cell receptor beta chains below was sequenced from the same sample in a study of PD-1 blockade in classical Hodgkin lymphoma. Time point specified: cycle 4 day 1 (C4D1), after 6 weeks of nivolumab. Following autologous stem cell transplantation, relapse occurred in every patient, and exposure to brentuximab vedotin varied. Here immunoSEQ multiplex PCR was the method, and the copy in TCRdb shows in-frame clones only, minus some. The sample has some 13,000 clones; 65% to 85% are singletons. Sequencing was performed on peripheral blood mononuclear cells (PBMCs), taken before the fourth cycle of nivolumab. The receptor source for this set is a human donor with classical Hodgkin lymphoma.

This clone is a singleton in its sample. The V and J genes are TRBV11-3 and TRBJ2-2; D is unclear. CDR3 length: 15 residues. The V end was cut by 0 bases, the J end by 4 bases, with 9 bases between. In germline, CDR1 is SGHNT, CDR2 YENEEA. CDR3 residues: CASSLDASPTGELFF. Written as DNA, the CDR3 is TGTGCCAGCAGCTTAGATGCGTCTCCCACCGGGGAGCTGTTTTTT.

This clone showed up just once. The rearrangement joins TRBV29-1 to TRBJ1-5; D is unclear. The CDR3 runs to 14 residues. V was cut by 4 bases and J by 0 bases, with 10 bases left in between. Germline V lookup: CDR1 SQVTM, CDR2 ANQGSEA. CDR3 nucleotides: TGCAGCGTTGCATTTTCCGATAGCAATCAGCCCCAGCATTTT. Protein: CSVAFSDSNQPQHF. The entire variable domain, with the rest obtained from reference TRBV29-1 and TRBJ1-5, is as follows: SAVISQKPSRDICQRGTSLTIQCQVDSQVTMMFWYRQQPGQSLTLIATANQGSEATYESGFVIDKFPISRPNLTFSTLTVSNMSPEDSSIYLCSVAFSDSNQPQHFGDGTRLSIL.

This clone occurred once. The rearrangement uses TRBV6-5 and TRBJ1-3; D remains unclear. Germline assignment: CDR1 MNHEY and CDR2 SVGAGI. V shed 1 base and J shed 3 bases, with 7 bases lying between them. The CDR3 spans 14 residues. The CDR3 is CASSYLDVGNTIYF. In DNA form, the CDR3 reads TGTGCCAGCAGTTACTTGGACGTTGGAAACACCATATATTTT.

The rearrangement joins TRBV19 to TRBJ1-1; D is uncertain. V dropped 6 bases and J dropped 1 base, with 6 bases sitting between them. The germline gives CDR1 LNHDA, CDR2 SQIVND (reference sequence). The CDR3 contains 12 residues. This CDR3 reads CASRRGNTEAFF. The CDR3 coding sequence is TGTGCCAGTAGGCGGGGGAACACTGAAGCTTTCTTT.

The genes are TRBV9 and TRBJ2-5; 7 positions agree with TRBD1. The germline V gene has CDR1 SGDLS and CDR2 YYNGEE. There are 15 residues in the CDR3. V gave up 0 bases and J gave up 2 bases; unmatched junction bases: 4. This CDR3 reads CASSVGGQLQETQYF. The CDR3 DNA reads as TGTGCCAGCAGCGTAGGGGGACAGCTACAAGAGACCCAGTACTTC.

V gene TRBV2 combines with J gene TRBJ1-1, with 8 bases fitting TRBD1. The CDR3 length is 12 residues. After removal of 3 bases from V and 8 bases from J, the junction contained 2 bases not matched to a gene. CDR1 is SNHLY, CDR2 FYNNEI, per germline. CDR3 coding DNA: TGTGCCAGCAGTGACCGGGACAGGGAAGCTTTCTTT. It is translated as CASSDRDREAFF. The full variable domain, its missing parts supplied by reference TRBV2 and TRBJ1-1, is EPEVTQTPSHQVTQMGQEVILRCVPISNHLYFYWYRQILGQKVEFLVSFYNNEISEKSEIFDDQFSVERPDGSNFTLKIRSTKLEDSAMYFCASSDRDREAFFGQGTRLTVV.

This clone turned up a few times. This sequence joins TRBV5-3 and TRBJ2-7; 7 nucleotides align to TRBD1. TRBV5-3 is placed among ORFs of uncertain function. The V segment lost 5 bases and the J segment 0 bases; nucleotides outside the gene matches: 11. The CDR3 is made up of 16 amino acids. CDR3 loop: CARSLANRGTSYEQYF. In nucleotides, the CDR3 is TGTGCCAGAAGTTTAGCGAACAGGGGAACCTCCTACGAGCAGTACTTC.

The CDR3 DNA sequence: TGTGCCAGCAGCTTAGATCGAAGGGTGAACACCGGGGAGCTGTTTTTT. Amino acid sequence: CASSLDRRVNTGELFF. The chain has TRBV7-6 and TRBJ2-2; D gene ambiguous. This CDR3 has 16 amino acids. V was pared by 1 base and J by 1 base, with 10 bases between. CDR1 is SGHVS and CDR2 is FNYEAQ in the germline V gene.

Only one count was recorded for this clone. V and J are TRBV6-6 and TRBJ1-3, with D perhaps TRBD1 (5 bases). The CDR3 has 13 amino acids. The V end lost 6 bases, the J end lost 8 bases, and 14 bases lay between the germline ends. Germline V gene lookup returns CDR1 MNHNY and CDR2 SVGAGI (reference sequence). The CDR3 DNA sequence: TGTGCCAGCAGAGATGACAGTTTGGACACCATATATTTT. Translated: CASRDDSLDTIYF.

The rearrangement joins TRBV29-1 to TRBJ2-7, with no clear D. Germline loops: CDR1 SQVTM, CDR2 ANQGSEA. The CDR3 spans 11 residues. V lost 6 bases to trimming and J lost 2 bases, with 8 bases between them. CDR3 DNA sequence: TGCAGCGTGAAGGCGGCCTACGAGCAGTACTTC. Its translation: CSVKAAYEQYF.

The rearrangement uses TRBV11-1 and TRBJ2-5; TRBD2 aligns across 8 bases. In germline, CDR1 is SGHAT, CDR2 FQDESV (reference sequence). V was pared by 5 bases and J by 4 bases, with 12 bases of the junction left unmatched. The CDR3 runs 16 residues. The CDR3 spells CASSPGGGLPAETQYF. The CDR3 DNA is TGTGCCAGCAGCCCTGGCGGGGGGCTCCCGGCAGAGACCCAGTACTTC.

This chain links TRBV2 with TRBJ2-6, with D maybe TRBD2 (5 bases). The length of the CDR3 is 16 residues. Trimming took 3 bases from V and 1 from J, leaving 10 bases between them. In germline, CDR1 is SNHLY, CDR2 FYNNEI. The CDR3 DNA reads TGTGCCAGCAGTGAGGAGGCAGGATCTGGGGCCAACGTCCTGACTTTC. Translation: CASSEEAGSGANVLTF.

The chain recombines TRBV19 with TRBJ2-3, with TRBD1 as a possible D gene (5 bases). Per the germline V gene, CDR1 is LNHDA and CDR2 is SQIVND (reference sequence). The CDR3 contains 15 residues. Between the trimmed V and J ends, which lost 5 bases and 1 base, there was a span of 13 bases. Here the CDR3 reads CASSVQVLGTDTQYF. As DNA, the CDR3 is TGTGCCAGTAGTGTACAGGTTCTGGGCACAGATACGCAGTATTTT. Complete variable domain (other parts from reference TRBV19 and TRBJ2-3): DGGITQSPKYLFRKEGQNVTLSCEQNLNHDAMYWYRQDPGQGLRLIYYSQIVNDFQKGDIAEGYSVSREKKESFPLTVTSAQKNPTAFYLCASSVQVLGTDTQYFGPGTRLTVL.